The next 18 T cell receptor beta chains were all read from a single sample in a study of vaccination and CD4 T cells after COVID-19. The Oncomine TCR Beta short-read assay was applied to DNA of cultured CD4+ T cells. Each CDR3 protein gets one entry after TCRdb re-called the PCR reads with MiXCR. The sample records approximately 24,000 distinct CDR3 sequences, 28% being singletons. Time point defined: late sampling 161 to 241 days after vaccination in a few convalescent patients. Treatment here: roughly 11-day PBMC culture with coronavirus spike peptide pools or control peptides (ViraFEST assay). These receptors' antigens are unknown. The sample here was CD4+ T cells from blood, cultured in vitro, taken about 7 months after SARS-CoV-2 vaccination. The receptors were gathered from a human donor who had recovered from COVID-19.

V gene TRBV19 combines with J gene TRBJ1-1, with TRBD1 matching over 7 bases. This CDR3 contains 14 residues. From germline, CDR1 is LNHDA and CDR2 SQIVND (reference sequence). V was clipped by 6 bases and J by 3 bases; unmatched bases: 7. The CDR3 DNA sequence: TGTGCCAGTAGCCCGACAGGGTGGGACACTGAAGCTTTCTTT. Amino acids: CASSPTGWDTEAFF.

This chain joins TRBV20-1 and TRBJ2-2, with TRBD2 matching 13 bases. Germline V CDR1 and CDR2: DFQATT, SNEGSKA (reference sequence). This CDR3 contains 18 residues. Trimming cost V 3 bases and J 7 bases; bases outside gene matches: 14. The CDR3: CSASYPVTSGRRHGELFF. The CDR3 DNA is TGCAGTGCTAGCTATCCCGTGACTAGCGGGAGGAGGCACGGGGAGCTGTTTTTT.

This clonotype has a handful of counts. The rearrangement uses TRBV19 and TRBJ1-2; weak D call: TRBD1 (6 bases). V dropped 5 bases and J dropped 4 bases, with 17 bases sitting between them. The CDR3 runs to 15 residues. The germline gives CDR1 LNHDA, CDR2 SQIVND (reference sequence). In DNA form, the CDR3 reads TGTGCCAGTAGTGATACAGGGTACCGTGCCTATGGCTACACCTTC. Its translation is CASSDTGYRAYGYTF.

The rearrangement joins TRBV7-3 to TRBJ2-7; no clear D gene. The CDR3 is 14 residues long. Germline assignment: CDR1 SGHTA and CDR2 FQGTGA. The V end lost 2 bases, the J end lost 4 bases, and 12 bases lay between the germline ends. Written as DNA, the CDR3 is TGTGCCAGCAGCTTACAGGCTTTCAGGTACGAGCAGTACTTC. It translates to CASSLQAFRYEQYF.

J is TRBJ2-7 and V is TRBV28, with 7 bases lining up with TRBD2. The CDR3 extends over 13 amino acids. The germline V gene has CDR1 MDHEN and CDR2 SYDVKM. The trim removed 6 bases at V and 0 bases at J, leaving 2 bases unmatched. CDR3 DNA sequence: TGTGCCAGCAGGCTAGCGGCCTCCTACGAGCAGTACTTC. It is translated as CASRLAASYEQYF.

The V call is TRBV5-5, the J call TRBJ1-2; 8 nucleotides align to TRBD1. V lost 4 bases and J lost 0; bases outside the gene matches: 2. CDR1 SGHKS and CDR2 YYEKEE come from the germline V gene (reference sequence). The length of the CDR3 is 14 residues. CDR3 sequence: CASSPTGANYGYTF. CDR3 nucleotide sequence: TGTGCCAGCAGCCCGACAGGGGCTAACTATGGCTACACCTTC.

This chain uses TRBV27 with TRBJ2-1, with D perhaps assigned TRBD1 or TRBD2 (5 bases each). V gave up 4 bases and J gave up 11 bases, with 18 bases separating them. CDR1 is MNHEY and CDR2 is SMNVEV in the germline V gene (reference sequence). The CDR3 has 14 residues. The CDR3 nucleotides read TGTGCCAGCAGTTATTCCGGAGGTCGGGACCAGCAGTTCTTC. It is translated as CASSYSGGRDQQFF.

This clonotype was observed a few times. This sequence joins TRBV7-2 and TRBJ2-5, with 14 bases identical to TRBD2. The CDR3 loop spans 15 amino acids. Germline loops: CDR1 SGHTA, CDR2 FQGNSA. Trimming at V came to 6 bases and at J to 4 bases, leaving 4 bases not matched to a gene. As DNA, the CDR3 is TGTGCCAGCAGACGCGGACTAGCGGGAGGAGAGACCCAGTACTTC. Translating it yields CASRRGLAGGETQYF.

CDR3 sequence (DNA): TGCAGTGCTAGAAATCCGGGACAGGGTCCCGAGCAGTACTTC. This encodes CSARNPGQGPEQYF. The chain is built from TRBV20-1 and TRBJ2-7, with 9 nucleotides matching TRBD1. V shed 2 bases and J 6 bases; nucleotides not matched to a gene: 8. This CDR3 comprises 14 residues. CDR1 DFQATT and CDR2 SNEGSKA come from the germline V gene (reference sequence).

This clonotype appeared a few times. The chain joins TRBV6-1 to TRBJ2-7; 8 nucleotides agree with TRBD1. Germline values: CDR1 MNHNS, CDR2 SASEGT. The CDR3 totals 14 residues. J gave up 6 bases and V 8 bases, and 12 bases lay outside the gene matches. This CDR3 reads CASGKGQELREQYF. Here the CDR3 DNA reads TGTGCCAGCGGAAAGGGACAGGAATTACGCGAGCAGTACTTC.

This clonotype was seen more than once but under ten times. V usage is TRBV28 and J usage is TRBJ1-1; no clear D. In germline, CDR1 is MDHEN, CDR2 SYDVKM. Trimming took off 3 bases at V and 3 bases at J, with 2 bases between the two ends. The CDR3 is 11 amino acids. The CDR3 nucleotides read TGTGCCAGCAGTTTTTACACTGAAGCTTTCTTT. This codes for CASSFYTEAFF.

The chain combines TRBV6-2 or TRBV6-3 with TRBJ2-5, with 7 nucleotides matching TRBD2. After removal of 6 bases from V and 4 bases from J, the junction contained 5 bases not matched to a gene. Germline V gives CDR1 MNHEY, CDR2 SVGEGT. This CDR3 has 13 residues. The CDR3 loop is CASRRTSLETQYF. CDR3 coding DNA: TGTGCCAGCAGGAGGACTAGTCTAGAGACCCAGTACTTC.

A single count supports this clonotype. The V gene is TRBV5-4, the J gene TRBJ2-1; 8 bases are a match to TRBD2. CDR1 SGHNT and CDR2 YYREEE come from the germline V gene (reference sequence). The CDR3 runs 16 residues. The junction had 11 bases not matched to a gene; V was cut back by 0 bases and J by 9 bases. As DNA, the CDR3 is TGTGCCAGCAGCTTGGACGGGCGGGGGGTAGTTCTTGAGCAGTTCTTC. This encodes CASSLDGRGVVLEQFF. The variable domain in full, with the rest retrieved from reference TRBV5-4 and TRBJ2-1, is ETGVTQSPTHLIKTRGQQVTLRCSSQSGHNTVSWYQQALGQGPQFIFQYYREEENGRGNFPPRFSGLQFPNYSSELNVNALELDDSALYLCASSLDGRGVVLEQFFGPGTRLTVL.

By sample share, this clonotype is medium-sized. This chain joins TRBV7-9 and TRBJ1-2; TRBD1 matches at 7 bases. CDR1 and CDR2 from the germline V gene are SEHNR and FQNEAQ (reference sequence). This CDR3 is built from 14 residues. After removal of 1 base from V and 4 bases from J, the junction contained 3 bases not matched to a gene. CDR3 region: CASSLGGTVYGYTF. CDR3 DNA sequence: TGTGCCAGCAGCTTAGGAGGGACAGTCTATGGCTACACCTTC.

Only a few counts were recorded for this clonotype. The chain uses TRBV5-1 and TRBJ2-3; 10 bases fit TRBD2. The germline V gene has CDR1 SGHRS and CDR2 YFSETQ. The CDR3 is made up of 17 amino acids. V was pared by 0 bases and J by 2 bases, with 6 bases of the junction left unmatched. The CDR3: CASSLDGLAVFTDTQYF. CDR3 nucleotides: TGCGCCAGCAGCTTGGACGGACTAGCGGTCTTCACAGATACGCAGTATTTT.

This clonotype was detected only a few times. This rearrangement joins TRBV20-1 to TRBJ2-1; 10 bases match TRBD2. J was trimmed by 4 bases and V by 2 bases; bases with no gene match: 5. CDR3 length equals 15 residues. Germline V gene lookup returns CDR1 DFQATT and CDR2 SNEGSKA (reference sequence). CDR3 nucleotides: TGCAGTGCTAGACGGGGGACTAGCGCTTACAATGAGCAGTTCTTC. It is translated as CSARRGTSAYNEQFF.

This clonotype was seen a few times. The chain has TRBV20-1 and TRBJ2-5; 10 positions agree with TRBD1. V was clipped by 6 bases and J by 2 bases; unmatched bases: 6. Germline V gene sequence: CDR1 DFQATT, CDR2 SNEGSKA (reference sequence). This CDR3 has 14 residues. The CDR3 DNA reads TGCAGTGCAAACCCGGGACAGGGGCAAGAGACCCAGTACTTC. Residues: CSANPGQGQETQYF.

This clonotype was counted a few times. V usage is TRBV24-1 and J usage is TRBJ2-5, with 8 bases matching TRBD2. The CDR3 covers 16 residues. V lost 4 bases to trimming and J lost 4 bases; unmatched junction nucleotides: 10. Germline CDR1 reads KGHDR; CDR2 reads SFDVKD. Here the CDR3 DNA reads TGTGCCACCAGTGAACCACAAAGCGGGAGTAGAGAGACCCAGTACTTC. Translated: CATSEPQSGSRETQYF.